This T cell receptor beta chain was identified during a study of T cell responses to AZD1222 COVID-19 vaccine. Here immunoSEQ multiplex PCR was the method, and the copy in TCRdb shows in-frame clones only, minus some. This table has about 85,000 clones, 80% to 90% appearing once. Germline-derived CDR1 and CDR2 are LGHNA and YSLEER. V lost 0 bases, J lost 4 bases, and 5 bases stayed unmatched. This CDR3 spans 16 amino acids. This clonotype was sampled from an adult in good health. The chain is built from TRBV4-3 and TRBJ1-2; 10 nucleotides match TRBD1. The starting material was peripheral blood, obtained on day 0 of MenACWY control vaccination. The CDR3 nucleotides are TGCGCCAGCAGCCAAGAAGGGACAGGGGATATCTATGGCTACACCTTC. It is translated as CASSQEGTGDIYGYTF.